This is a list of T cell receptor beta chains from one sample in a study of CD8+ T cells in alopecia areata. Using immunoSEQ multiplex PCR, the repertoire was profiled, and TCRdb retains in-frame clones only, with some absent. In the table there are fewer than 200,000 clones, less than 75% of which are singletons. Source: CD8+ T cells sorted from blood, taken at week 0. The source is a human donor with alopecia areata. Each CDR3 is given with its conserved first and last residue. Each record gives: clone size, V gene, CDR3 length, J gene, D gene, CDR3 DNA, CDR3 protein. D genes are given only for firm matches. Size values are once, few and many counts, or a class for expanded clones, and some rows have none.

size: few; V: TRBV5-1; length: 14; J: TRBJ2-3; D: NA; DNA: TGCGCCAGCAGCTTGGGTCAGGACACAGATACGCAGTATTTT; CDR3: CASSLGQDTDTQYF
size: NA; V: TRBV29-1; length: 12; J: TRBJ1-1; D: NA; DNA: TGCAGCGCGACGGACCTGAACACTGAAGCTTTCTTT; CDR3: CSATDLNTEAFF
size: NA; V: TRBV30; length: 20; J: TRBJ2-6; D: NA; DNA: TGTGCCTGGAGTGTAAGGGTATGGAGGGGTTATCGATCTGGGGCCAACGTCCTGACTTTC; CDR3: CAWSVRVWRGYRSGANVLTF
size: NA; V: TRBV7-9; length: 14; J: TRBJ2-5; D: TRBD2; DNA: TGTGCCAGCAGCTTCCTAGCGGGACAAGAGACCCAGTACTTC; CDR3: CASSFLAGQETQYF
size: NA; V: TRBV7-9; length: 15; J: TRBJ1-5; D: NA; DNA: TGTGCCAGCAGCTTAGGATCCGTAAGCAATCAGCCCCAGCATTTT; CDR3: CASSLGSVSNQPQHF
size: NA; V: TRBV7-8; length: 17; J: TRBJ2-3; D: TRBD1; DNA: TGTGCCAGCAGCCACAGCAAGACAGGGGACGAGAGTGATACGCAGTATTTT; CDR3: CASSHSKTGDESDTQYF
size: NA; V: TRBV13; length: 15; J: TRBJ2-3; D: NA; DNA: TGTGCCAGCAGCTTAGGACCCGGGGGGCTAGATACGCAGTATTTT; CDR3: CASSLGPGGLDTQYF
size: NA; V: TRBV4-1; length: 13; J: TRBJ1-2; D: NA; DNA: TGCGCCAGTAGGGGGGGGACCGCCCATGGCTACACCTTC; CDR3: CASRGGTAHGYTF
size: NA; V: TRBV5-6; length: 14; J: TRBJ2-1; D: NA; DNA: TGTGCCAGCAGCTTGATGGCACATTACAATGAGCAGTTCTTC; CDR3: CASSLMAHYNEQFF
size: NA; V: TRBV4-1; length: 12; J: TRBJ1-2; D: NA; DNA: TGCGCCAGCAGCCAGACAGCTAATGGCTACACCTTC; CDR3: CASSQTANGYTF
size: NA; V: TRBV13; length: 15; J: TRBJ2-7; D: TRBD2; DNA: TGTGCCAGCAGCTTGACTAGCGGGGGGCCCTACGAGCAGTACTTC; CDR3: CASSLTSGGPYEQYF
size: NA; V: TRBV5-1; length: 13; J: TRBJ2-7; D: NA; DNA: TGCGCCAGCAGCTTGGCCTCGGGCTACGAGCAGTACTTC; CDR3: CASSLASGYEQYF
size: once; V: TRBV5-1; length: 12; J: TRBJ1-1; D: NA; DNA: TGCGCCAGCAGCTTGGAGGGTCAAGGGGCTTTCTTT; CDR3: CASSLEGQGAFF
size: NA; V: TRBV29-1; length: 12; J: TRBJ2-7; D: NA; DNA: TGCAGCGTTGCGTGGGGTTCGAAGGAGCAGTACTTC; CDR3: CSVAWGSKEQYF
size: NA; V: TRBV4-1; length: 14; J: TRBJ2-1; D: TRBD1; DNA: TGCGCCAGCAGCCAAGATCCAGGGGGCAATGAGCAGTTCTTC; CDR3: CASSQDPGGNEQFF
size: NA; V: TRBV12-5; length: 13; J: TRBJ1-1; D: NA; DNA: TGTGCTAGTGGTTTGGTTTGGAACACTGAAGCTTTCTTT; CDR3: CASGLVWNTEAFF
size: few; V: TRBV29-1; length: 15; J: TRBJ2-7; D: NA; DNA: TGCAGCGTTGAAGTATTGGGTGATGAATCCTACGAGCAGTACTTC; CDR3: CSVEVLGDESYEQYF
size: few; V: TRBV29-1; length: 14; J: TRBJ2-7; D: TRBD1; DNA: TGCAGCGTTGGGCCGGGACAGGGCAGGAACGAGCAGTACTTC; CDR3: CSVGPGQGRNEQYF
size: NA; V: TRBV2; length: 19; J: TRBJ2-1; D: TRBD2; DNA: TGTGCCAGCAGTGACGGGGCTAGCGGGGGGGCCAGTCCCTACAATGAGCAGTTCTTC; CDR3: CASSDGASGGASPYNEQFF
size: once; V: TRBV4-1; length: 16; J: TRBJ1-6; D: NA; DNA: TGCGCCAGCAGCCCCACAGCCACAGAGTGGGGTTCACCCCTCCACTTT; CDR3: CASSPTATEWGSPLHF
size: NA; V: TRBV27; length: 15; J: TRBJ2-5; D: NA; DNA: TGTGCCAGCAGTTTATCGGAGAGCGCCCAGGAGACCCAGTACTTC; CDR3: CASSLSESAQETQYF
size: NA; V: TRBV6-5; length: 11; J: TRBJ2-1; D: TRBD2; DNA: TGTGCCAGCAGCGGGGGGAATGAGCAGTTCTTC; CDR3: CASSGGNEQFF
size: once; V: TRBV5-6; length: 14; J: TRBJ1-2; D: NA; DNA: TGTGCCAGCAGCTTGGGCGACGGCAACTATGGCTACACCTTC; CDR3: CASSLGDGNYGYTF
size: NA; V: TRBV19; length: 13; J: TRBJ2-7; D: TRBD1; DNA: TGTGCCAGTAGTGACAGGGTAGCCGGTGAGCAGTACTTC; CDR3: CASSDRVAGEQYF
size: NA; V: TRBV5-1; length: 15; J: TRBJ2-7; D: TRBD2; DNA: TGCGCCAGCAGCTTGGTGGGAGGGATGGGCTACGAGCAGTACTTC; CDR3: CASSLVGGMGYEQYF
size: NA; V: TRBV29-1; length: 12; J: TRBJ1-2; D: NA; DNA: TGCAGCGTGAAGGGGTGGTTCGATGGCTACACCTTC; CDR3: CSVKGWFDGYTF
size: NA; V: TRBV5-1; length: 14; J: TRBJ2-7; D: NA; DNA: TGCGCCAGCAGCTTGGTTCAGGGCTCCTACGAGCAGTACTTC; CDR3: CASSLVQGSYEQYF
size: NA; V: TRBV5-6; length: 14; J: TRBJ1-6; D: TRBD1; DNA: TGTGCCAGCAGCTTTGGGCAGGGACAGCCACCCCTCCACTTT; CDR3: CASSFGQGQPPLHF
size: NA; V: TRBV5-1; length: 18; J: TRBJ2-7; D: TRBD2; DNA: TGCGCCAGCAGCGCCCTCGGGGGGACTAGCGGGACGATCTACGAGCAGTACTTC; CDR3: CASSALGGTSGTIYEQYF
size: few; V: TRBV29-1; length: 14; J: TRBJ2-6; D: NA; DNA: TGCAGCGTTGGGGGCAGGGCTGGGGCCAACGTCCTGACTTTC; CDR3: CSVGGRAGANVLTF
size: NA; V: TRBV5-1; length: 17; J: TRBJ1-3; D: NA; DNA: TGCGCCAGCATGGTGGGAGAAGGGCCCAAACCTGGAAACACCATATATTTT; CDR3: CASMVGEGPKPGNTIYF
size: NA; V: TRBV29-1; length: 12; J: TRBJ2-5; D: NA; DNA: TGCAGCGTCCCTCAGGGGAAAGAGACCCAGTACTTC; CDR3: CSVPQGKETQYF
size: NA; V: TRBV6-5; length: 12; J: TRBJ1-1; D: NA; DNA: TGTGCCAGCAGTTTATCGGGCACTGAAGCTTTCTTT; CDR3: CASSLSGTEAFF
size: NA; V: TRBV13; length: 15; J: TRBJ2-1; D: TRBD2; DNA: TGTGCCAGCAGCTTGAGGACTAGTCGGATCAATGAGCAGTTCTTC; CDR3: CASSLRTSRINEQFF
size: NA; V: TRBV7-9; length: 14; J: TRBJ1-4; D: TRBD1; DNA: TGTGCCAGCAGCTTGCCGGGACAGTCTGAAAAACTGTTTTTT; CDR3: CASSLPGQSEKLFF
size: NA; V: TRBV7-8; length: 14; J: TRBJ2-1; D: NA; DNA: TGTGCCAGCAGCTTAGGGACTCCCGACAATGAGCAGTTCTTC; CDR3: CASSLGTPDNEQFF
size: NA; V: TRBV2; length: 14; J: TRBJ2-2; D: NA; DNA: TGTGCCAGTGGGAAGGACAGCTTCACCGGGGAGCTGTTTTTT; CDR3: CASGKDSFTGELFF
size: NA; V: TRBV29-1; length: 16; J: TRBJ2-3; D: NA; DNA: TGCAGCGTTGAGGCCGACAGTACCTTATACACAGATACGCAGTATTTT; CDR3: CSVEADSTLYTDTQYF
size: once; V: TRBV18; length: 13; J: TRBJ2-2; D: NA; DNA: TGTGCCAGCTCACCAGGGACCACCGGGGAGCTGTTTTTT; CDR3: CASSPGTTGELFF
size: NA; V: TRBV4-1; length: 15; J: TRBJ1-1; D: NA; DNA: TGCGCCAGCAGCCAACAAAACAGCCCGAACACTGAAGCTTTCTTT; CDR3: CASSQQNSPNTEAFF
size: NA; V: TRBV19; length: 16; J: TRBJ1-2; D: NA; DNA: TGTGCCAGTAGTATAGCTCGGGCAGTCGAGGGCTATGGCTACACCTTC; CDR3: CASSIARAVEGYGYTF
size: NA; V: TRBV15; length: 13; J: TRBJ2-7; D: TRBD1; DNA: TGTGCCACCAGCATGAGGACAGGGAGAGAGCAGTACTTC; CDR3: CATSMRTGREQYF
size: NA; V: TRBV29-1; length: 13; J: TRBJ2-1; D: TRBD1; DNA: TGCAGCGTTGTTACGGGACAGGGCAATGAGCAGTTCTTC; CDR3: CSVVTGQGNEQFF
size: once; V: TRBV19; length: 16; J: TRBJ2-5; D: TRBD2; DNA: TGTGCCAGTAGTCTCTCCGGACTAGCGGGGGAAGAGACCCAGTACTTC; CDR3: CASSLSGLAGEETQYF
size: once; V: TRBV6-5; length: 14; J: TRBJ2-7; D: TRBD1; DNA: TGTGCCAGCAGTTTAGGACAGGGCGCCTACGAGCAGTACTTC; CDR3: CASSLGQGAYEQYF